These T cell receptor beta chains were read from a single sample in a study of cytomegalovirus exposure and HLA in healthy donors. The assay was immunoSEQ multiplex PCR, and TCRdb's table has in-frame clones only and misses some. The table records some 170,000 clones, approximately 80% of them present only once. The material sequenced was PBMCs. Every receptor here comes from a woman younger than 45 in good health and CMV-seronegative. Each CDR3 is given with its conserved first and last residue. Each record gives: D gene, J gene, V gene, clone size, CDR3 DNA, CDR3 protein. A D gene is named only where the DNA matches it firmly. Where a row states a size, it is once, few, many or the class of an expanded clone; other rows omit it.

D: .; J: TRBJ2-5; V: TRBV4-3; size: .; DNA: TGCGCCAGCAGCCAAGATGGGCTCGGCCAAGAGACCCAGTACTTC; CDR3: CASSQDGLGQETQYF
D: .; J: TRBJ1-5; V: TRBV27; size: .; DNA: TGTGCCAGCAGTTTAGCGGGGGCGGGTCAGCCCCAGCATTTT; CDR3: CASSLAGAGQPQHF
D: TRBD2; J: TRBJ2-3; V: TRBV28; size: .; DNA: TGTGCCAGCAGTGCCAGGACTAGCGGGAGAAGGGGAACAGATACGCAGTATTTT; CDR3: CASSARTSGRRGTDTQYF
D: .; J: TRBJ2-7; V: TRBV5-1; size: .; DNA: TGCGCCAGCAGCTTACTACCAGGGCTTAGGAACGAGCAGTACTTC; CDR3: CASSLLPGLRNEQYF
D: TRBD2; J: TRBJ2-5; V: TRBV19; size: few; DNA: TGTGCCAGTAGTATAGGGCGGGAGGGCCTGGGAGAGACCCAGTACTTC; CDR3: CASSIGREGLGETQYF
D: TRBD2; J: TRBJ2-1; V: TRBV7-9; size: once; DNA: TGTGCCAGCAGCTCCCTCGGGACTAGTAACAATGAGCAGTTCTTC; CDR3: CASSSLGTSNNEQFF
D: .; J: TRBJ1-2; V: TRBV9; size: .; DNA: TGTGCCAGCAGCGTAGGACTAAGGCAAAACTATGGCTACACCTTC; CDR3: CASSVGLRQNYGYTF
D: .; J: TRBJ1-4; V: TRBV20-1; size: .; DNA: TGCAGTGTCAGGGCTAATGAAAAACTGTTTTTT; CDR3: CSVRANEKLFF
D: .; J: TRBJ1-1; V: TRBV4-2; size: once; DNA: TGTGCCAGCAGCCAGGATCTCACAGGGTACCGTACTGAAGCTTTCTTT; CDR3: CASSQDLTGYRTEAFF
D: TRBD2; J: TRBJ2-5; V: TRBV11-3; size: .; DNA: TGTGCCAGCAGCTTAGGGACTAGCGGGGAAGAGACCCAGTACTTC; CDR3: CASSLGTSGEETQYF
D: .; J: TRBJ2-7; V: TRBV19; size: .; DNA: TGTGCCAGTAGTACCCCGCTCGGTAGCGGCATCTACGAGCAGTACTTC; CDR3: CASSTPLGSGIYEQYF
D: TRBD1; J: TRBJ2-7; V: TRBV28; size: .; DNA: TGTGCCAGCAGTACCCCCGGGACAGCTTACACCTACGAGCAGTACTTC; CDR3: CASSTPGTAYTYEQYF
D: TRBD1; J: TRBJ2-7; V: TRBV7-3; size: .; DNA: TGTGCCAGCAGCTCCCGGACAGGGGGGTCCTACGAGCAGTACTTC; CDR3: CASSSRTGGSYEQYF
D: .; J: TRBJ1-1; V: TRBV6-5; size: few; DNA: TGTGCCAGCAGTTACGGACAGCCGAACACTGAAGCTTTCTTT; CDR3: CASSYGQPNTEAFF
D: .; J: TRBJ2-7; V: TRBV27; size: .; DNA: TGTGCCAGCAGTTTAATCGGGGAAAGCGAGCAGTACTTC; CDR3: CASSLIGESEQYF
D: .; J: TRBJ2-7; V: TRBV6-6; size: once; DNA: TGTGCCAGCAGAAGCCGGGACACCAAACGGCAGCAGTACTTC; CDR3: CASRSRDTKRQQYF
D: TRBD1; J: TRBJ1-2; V: TRBV6-5; size: .; DNA: TGTGCCAGCAGTTACACTTATGGACAGGGGCAAGCTGGCTACACCTTC; CDR3: CASSYTYGQGQAGYTF
D: TRBD1; J: TRBJ2-7; V: TRBV4-1; size: .; DNA: TGCGCCAGCAGCCATGTAGCCGGGACAGCCCCTCGCGAGCAGTACTTC; CDR3: CASSHVAGTAPREQYF
D: .; J: TRBJ1-1; V: TRBV27; size: .; DNA: TGTGCCAGCAGTTTTTCCTCGGACAGCCCCACTGAAGCTTTCTTT; CDR3: CASSFSSDSPTEAFF
D: .; J: TRBJ2-3; V: TRBV2; size: .; DNA: TGTGCCAGCAGTGGACAGACTAGCACAGATACGCAGTATTTT; CDR3: CASSGQTSTDTQYF
D: .; J: TRBJ1-1; V: TRBV10-3; size: .; DNA: TGTGCCATCGGAGACCTCTACGGGAACACTGAAGCTTTCTTT; CDR3: CAIGDLYGNTEAFF
D: .; J: TRBJ1-5; V: TRBV19; size: .; DNA: TGTGCCAGTAGTTCCCAGGGCAGCAATCAGCCCCAGCATTTT; CDR3: CASSSQGSNQPQHF